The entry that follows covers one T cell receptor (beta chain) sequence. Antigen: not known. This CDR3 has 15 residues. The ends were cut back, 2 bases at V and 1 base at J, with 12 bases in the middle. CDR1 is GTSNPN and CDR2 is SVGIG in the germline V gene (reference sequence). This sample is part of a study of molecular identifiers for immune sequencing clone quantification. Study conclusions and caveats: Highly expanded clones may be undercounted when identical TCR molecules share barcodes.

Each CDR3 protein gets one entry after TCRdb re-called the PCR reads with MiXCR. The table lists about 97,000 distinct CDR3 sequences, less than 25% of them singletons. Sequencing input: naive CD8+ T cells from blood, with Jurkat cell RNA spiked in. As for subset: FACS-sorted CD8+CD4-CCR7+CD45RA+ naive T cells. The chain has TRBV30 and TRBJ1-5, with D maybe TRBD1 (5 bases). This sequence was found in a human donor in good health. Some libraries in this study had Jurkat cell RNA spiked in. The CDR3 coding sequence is TGTGCCTGGAGTTTGTGGGGCTCCAGCAATCAGCCCCAGCATTTT. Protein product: CAWSLWGSSNQPQHF.